This TCR beta chain was recorded in a study of blood T cell repertoires in COVID-19. Germline assignment: CDR1 MNHEY and CDR2 SVGEGT. Trimming removed 0 bases at V and 10 bases at J, with 6 bases between. This CDR3 region has 11 residues. Profiling relied on immunoSEQ multiplex PCR, and the TCRdb table lists in-frame clones only, not all of them. The sample comprises more than 200,000 clones, 80% to 90% of which are singletons, and approximately 0.66% rests with the top ten. The V gene is TRBV6-2 or TRBV6-3, the J gene TRBJ2-5; D call uncertain. This TCR derives from a man aged 40-49 years with acute or convalescent COVID-19. What was sequenced was peripheral blood. CDR3 DNA sequence: TGTGCCAGCAGTTACTCCCAGTTCCAGTACTTC. This sequence encodes CASSYSQFQYF.